This T cell receptor beta chain is from a study of blood T cells in healthy people across ages. For this clonotype: Its antigen remains unidentified. A read error is possible here, since a much larger clone lies one base away.

Primed by a sample-barcoded 5' primer and a J-beta primer mix, a second PCR proceeded for about 7 to 11 cycles. Each cDNA molecule received a tag from a template-switch adaptor that had 12 random nucleotides. TCRdb ran MiXCR on the 5' RACE reads and lists one entry per CDR3 protein. This sample carries approximately 1,000,000 distinct CDR3 sequences, less than 45% of them seen once, and the ten largest clones take about an eighth. Findings and caveats of the study: The long-lived group displayed more naive CD4+ cells, plus higher diversity, than the aged donors did.

The specimen sequenced was blood. This receptor was obtained from a man younger than 35 in good health.

The CDR3 nucleotides read TGTGTCAGCAGCCCTCACAGGGTCCTGGGCACTGAAGCTTTCTTT. Its protein product is CVSSPHRVLGTEAFF. V usage is TRBV5-6 and J usage is TRBJ1-1, with a tentative D call TRBD1 (6 bases). The CDR3 contains 15 residues. Germline CDR1 and CDR2: SGHDT and YYEEEE.